The rows below give T cell receptor beta chains drawn from one sample of a study of shared clonotypes between healthy human individuals. This table comes from immunoSEQ multiplex PCR, and its TCRdb copy is limited to in-frame clones, with some not included. Of about 2.4 million clones detected, 85% to 95% appear once; the ten largest clones hold about 0.13%. The sample taken for sequencing was naive CD4+ T cells sorted from blood. These receptors were collected from a young man in good health. Both conserved end residues are part of each CDR3. The order of the fields is D gene, V gene, J gene, clone size, CDR3 DNA, CDR3 protein. The D gene is left open where the match is weak. Not every row has a clone size; where given, it reads once, few, many or a size class.

d_gene: -; v_gene: TRBV7-2; j_gene: TRBJ2-4; abundance: -; CDR3nt: TGTGCCAGCACCCTCGGTATAGAAAACATTCAGTACTTC; CDR3aa: CASTLGIENIQYF
d_gene: TRBD2; v_gene: TRBV30; j_gene: TRBJ2-3; abundance: -; CDR3nt: TGTGCCTGGAGTGTTACTAGCGGAAGCACAGATACGCAGTATTTT; CDR3aa: CAWSVTSGSTDTQYF
d_gene: -; v_gene: TRBV2; j_gene: TRBJ2-6; abundance: -; CDR3nt: TGTGCCAGCAACCGAGGGCGTTCTGGGGCCAACGTCCTGACTTTC; CDR3aa: CASNRGRSGANVLTF
d_gene: -; v_gene: TRBV6-1; j_gene: TRBJ2-3; abundance: -; CDR3nt: TGTGCCAGCAGTGAAATTTTCACAGATACGCAGTATTTT; CDR3aa: CASSEIFTDTQYF
d_gene: TRBD2; v_gene: TRBV5-6; j_gene: TRBJ2-3; abundance: -; CDR3nt: TGTGCCAGCAGGGGTCTAGCGGGTTCAGCGCAGTATTTT; CDR3aa: CASRGLAGSAQYF
d_gene: -; v_gene: TRBV9; j_gene: TRBJ1-4; abundance: -; CDR3nt: TGTGCCAGCAGCGGGATTTCGGGGGGCGGTGAAAAACTGTTTTTT; CDR3aa: CASSGISGGGEKLFF
d_gene: -; v_gene: TRBV29-1; j_gene: TRBJ1-2; abundance: -; CDR3nt: TGCAGCGTTGAAGATCGAGGCAGGGGTAACTATGGCTACACCTTC; CDR3aa: CSVEDRGRGNYGYTF
d_gene: TRBD1; v_gene: TRBV5-1; j_gene: TRBJ1-2; abundance: -; CDR3nt: TGCGCCAGCAGTTTTACCGGGACAGGGGGTGTATATGGCTACACCTTC; CDR3aa: CASSFTGTGGVYGYTF
d_gene: -; v_gene: TRBV2; j_gene: TRBJ1-6; abundance: -; CDR3nt: TGTGCCAGCAGTATCGAGGGAGGGGGGAATTCACCCCTCCACTTT; CDR3aa: CASSIEGGGNSPLHF
d_gene: -; v_gene: TRBV19; j_gene: TRBJ1-1; abundance: -; CDR3nt: TGTGCCAGTAGTGCCAGACAGGCCATGAACACTGAAGCTTTCTTT; CDR3aa: CASSARQAMNTEAFF
d_gene: -; v_gene: TRBV6-5; j_gene: TRBJ2-3; abundance: -; CDR3nt: TGTGCCAGCAGGGATTCGGGCATAGATACGCAGTATTTT; CDR3aa: CASRDSGIDTQYF
d_gene: TRBD2; v_gene: TRBV30; j_gene: TRBJ2-7; abundance: -; CDR3nt: TGTGCCTGGAGTGTATTTGAGTCGGGGGGTCGTGACGAGCAGTACTTC; CDR3aa: CAWSVFESGGRDEQYF
d_gene: -; v_gene: TRBV30; j_gene: TRBJ1-6; abundance: -; CDR3nt: TGTGCCTGGAGTGTGGGAGGCTCCTATAATTCACCCCTCCACTTT; CDR3aa: CAWSVGGSYNSPLHF
d_gene: -; v_gene: TRBV5-5; j_gene: TRBJ1-4; abundance: -; CDR3nt: TGTGCCAGCAGCTTCGGTACGACAAATGAAAAACTGTTTTTT; CDR3aa: CASSFGTTNEKLFF
d_gene: -; v_gene: TRBV5-1; j_gene: TRBJ2-6; abundance: -; CDR3nt: TGCGCCAGCAGCTTAGGGAGTAGCTCTGGGGCCAACGTCCTGACTTTC; CDR3aa: CASSLGSSSGANVLTF
d_gene: -; v_gene: TRBV7-7; j_gene: TRBJ2-3; abundance: -; CDR3nt: TGTGCTAGCAGCTTTACAGGCACAGATACGCAGTATTTT; CDR3aa: CASSFTGTDTQYF
d_gene: TRBD2; v_gene: TRBV7-9; j_gene: TRBJ2-1; abundance: -; CDR3nt: TGTGCCAGTAGCGGGTCCTCCTACAATGAGCAGTTCTTC; CDR3aa: CASSGSSYNEQFF
d_gene: -; v_gene: TRBV6-9; j_gene: TRBJ1-6; abundance: once; CDR3nt: TGTGCCAGCAGTTATGTGGAGGGAAAGGTCTTTAGCTCCTATAATTCACCCCTCCACTTT; CDR3aa: CASSYVEGKVFSSYNSPLHF
d_gene: TRBD1; v_gene: TRBV7-2; j_gene: TRBJ2-2; abundance: -; CDR3nt: TGTGCCAGCAGCTTAACAGGGGGTAACACCGGGGAGCTGTTTTTT; CDR3aa: CASSLTGGNTGELFF
d_gene: -; v_gene: TRBV28; j_gene: TRBJ1-2; abundance: few; CDR3nt: TGTGCCTCACAGAGTACCGACTATGGCTACACCTTC; CDR3aa: CASQSTDYGYTF
d_gene: TRBD2; v_gene: TRBV4-1; j_gene: TRBJ2-1; abundance: -; CDR3nt: TGCGCCAGCAGCCAAGACTGGCCTAGCGGGGGGTACAATGAGCAGTTCTTC; CDR3aa: CASSQDWPSGGYNEQFF
d_gene: -; v_gene: TRBV14; j_gene: TRBJ2-5; abundance: -; CDR3nt: TGTGCCAGCAGCCGGGTAGAGACCCAGTACTTC; CDR3aa: CASSRVETQYF
d_gene: -; v_gene: TRBV5-1; j_gene: TRBJ1-1; abundance: once; CDR3nt: TGCGCCAGCAGTCAACTCGACAGTCTCAACACTGAAGCTTTCTTT; CDR3aa: CASSQLDSLNTEAFF
d_gene: -; v_gene: TRBV5-8; j_gene: TRBJ2-3; abundance: once; CDR3nt: TGTGCCAGCAGCCCCAGGTCTAGCACAGATACGCAGTATTTT; CDR3aa: CASSPRSSTDTQYF
d_gene: -; v_gene: TRBV2; j_gene: TRBJ2-7; abundance: once; CDR3nt: TGTGCCAGCAGTGATAACTACGAGCAGTACTTC; CDR3aa: CASSDNYEQYF
d_gene: TRBD1; v_gene: TRBV30; j_gene: TRBJ1-2; abundance: -; CDR3nt: TGTGCCGGTGAGATTGGACAGGGCTTAGGTGGCTACACCTTC; CDR3aa: CAGEIGQGLGGYTF
d_gene: -; v_gene: TRBV6-1; j_gene: TRBJ2-2; abundance: few; CDR3nt: TGTGCCAGCAGTGAGGGTACCGGGGAGCTGTTTTTT; CDR3aa: CASSEGTGELFF
d_gene: -; v_gene: TRBV5-5; j_gene: TRBJ1-1; abundance: -; CDR3nt: TGTGCCAGCAGCTCCACAGGGCCGGGCACTGAAGCTTTCTTT; CDR3aa: CASSSTGPGTEAFF
d_gene: -; v_gene: TRBV30; j_gene: TRBJ1-1; abundance: few; CDR3nt: TGTGCCCTTACGGGCCAGGTGAACACTGAAGCTTTCTTT; CDR3aa: CALTGQVNTEAFF
d_gene: -; v_gene: TRBV6-5; j_gene: TRBJ2-3; abundance: -; CDR3nt: TGTGCCAGCAGTTACCAAACAGCCAGCACAGATACGCAGTATTTT; CDR3aa: CASSYQTASTDTQYF
d_gene: -; v_gene: TRBV19; j_gene: TRBJ2-1; abundance: -; CDR3nt: TGTGCCAGTAGTATAGCGGGGCAGGGGATCTACAATGAGCAGTTCTTC; CDR3aa: CASSIAGQGIYNEQFF
d_gene: TRBD1; v_gene: TRBV27; j_gene: TRBJ1-6; abundance: -; CDR3nt: TGTGCCAGCAGTTTCAGCAGGGGGAATAATTCACCCCTCCACTTT; CDR3aa: CASSFSRGNNSPLHF
d_gene: -; v_gene: TRBV5-6; j_gene: TRBJ1-4; abundance: -; CDR3nt: TGTGCCAGCAAGCAGCTTGGGGCTGGGGCGGAAGCTAATGAAAAACTGTTTTTT; CDR3aa: CASKQLGAGAEANEKLFF
d_gene: -; v_gene: TRBV5-1; j_gene: TRBJ2-1; abundance: -; CDR3nt: TGCGCCAGCAGCTTGGCCGCGGGGTCGCTCACCCGGGAGCAGTTCTTC; CDR3aa: CASSLAAGSLTREQFF
d_gene: TRBD1; v_gene: TRBV28; j_gene: TRBJ2-2; abundance: -; CDR3nt: TGTGCCAGCCACGGGACAGGGGTTTCGCCCGGGGAGCTGTTTTTT; CDR3aa: CASHGTGVSPGELFF
d_gene: -; v_gene: TRBV20-1; j_gene: TRBJ1-5; abundance: -; CDR3nt: TGCAGTGCTACAGGTCAGCCCCAGCATTTT; CDR3aa: CSATGQPQHF
d_gene: -; v_gene: TRBV10-1; j_gene: TRBJ1-2; abundance: -; CDR3nt: TGCGCCAGCAGTGAGTCAACTAACTATGGCTACACCTTC; CDR3aa: CASSESTNYGYTF
d_gene: -; v_gene: TRBV16; j_gene: TRBJ1-3; abundance: once; CDR3nt: TGTGCCAGCAGCCAATCGGGAAACACCATATATTTT; CDR3aa: CASSQSGNTIYF
d_gene: TRBD1; v_gene: TRBV5-1; j_gene: TRBJ1-1; abundance: -; CDR3nt: TGCGCCAGCAGCGCGACAGGGGTTACTGAAGCTTTCTTT; CDR3aa: CASSATGVTEAFF
d_gene: -; v_gene: TRBV6-1; j_gene: TRBJ1-1; abundance: -; CDR3nt: TGTGCCAGCAGTGCCCTATACTCCCGGGACCTCCCGGGGTTGAACACTGAAGCTTTCTTT; CDR3aa: CASSALYSRDLPGLNTEAFF
d_gene: -; v_gene: TRBV5-4; j_gene: TRBJ1-6; abundance: -; CDR3nt: TGTGCCAGCAGCTCGGACAGCAGATATAATTCACCCCTCCACTTT; CDR3aa: CASSSDSRYNSPLHF
d_gene: -; v_gene: TRBV5-1; j_gene: TRBJ2-7; abundance: -; CDR3nt: TGCGCCAGCAGGTCAATACCATGGGGGTCCTTTGCCTACGAGCAGTACTTC; CDR3aa: CASRSIPWGSFAYEQYF
d_gene: -; v_gene: TRBV29-1; j_gene: TRBJ2-2; abundance: -; CDR3nt: TGCAGCGCCGGAGGGGTCCCTTCGAACACCGGGGAGCTGTTTTTT; CDR3aa: CSAGGVPSNTGELFF
d_gene: -; v_gene: TRBV10-3; j_gene: TRBJ1-1; abundance: -; CDR3nt: TGTGCCATCAGTGAAGGGCAGCGTGAAGCTTTCTTT; CDR3aa: CAISEGQREAFF